These 29 T cell receptor beta chains came from one sample sequenced in a study of vaccination and CD4 T cells after COVID-19. Antigens for these TCRs are unknown. Regarding treatment: approximately 9-day PBMC culture with coronavirus spike peptide pools or control peptides (ViraFEST assay). Prior to the COVID-19 pandemic (2011-2018), the unexposed donor's CD4+ T cells were collected. Cultured CD4+ T cell DNA underwent sequencing with the Oncomine TCR Beta short-read assay. TCRdb reanalysed the PCR reads using MiXCR and keeps one entry per CDR3 protein. The sample lists around 4,500 distinct CDR3 sequences; roughly two thirds were seen once. The sequencing input was CD4+ T cells from blood, cultured in vitro. Receptor source: a human donor in good health.

The rearrangement links TRBV20-1 to TRBJ1-6, with D perhaps matching TRBD1 (6 bases). Germline CDR1 DFQATT, CDR2 SNEGSKA (reference sequence). V was pared by 5 bases and J by 10 bases, with 18 bases between. CDR3 length: 14 residues. CDR3 amino acids: CSAGTTGSGSPLHF. The DNA of the CDR3 is TGCAGTGCTGGTACAACAGGGTCGGGCTCACCCCTCCACTTT.

This clonotype was recorded a few times. This chain uses TRBV7-2 with TRBJ2-1, with 10 positions matching TRBD2. V was pared by 6 bases and J by 7 bases, with 6 bases of the junction left unmatched. Germline CDR1 reads SGHTA; CDR2 reads FQGNSA. The CDR3 has 14 residues. The CDR3 sequence: CASSRGLATNEQFF. The CDR3, as DNA: TGTGCCAGCAGTCGGGGACTAGCGACGAATGAGCAGTTCTTC.

This clonotype occurred a few times. In DNA form, the CDR3 reads TGTGCCAGCAGCACCATCCGAGACAGTAATTCACCCCTCCACTTT. Translated, it gives CASSTIRDSNSPLHF. V and J are TRBV7-9 and TRBJ1-6; tentatively, D is TRBD1 (5 bases). V was pared by 5 bases and J by 6 bases, with 14 bases between. This CDR3 is built from 15 residues. Germline CDR1 is SEHNR and CDR2 is FQNEAQ (reference sequence).

The rearrangement links TRBV5-1 to TRBJ2-5, with D unresolved. Germline CDR1 is SGHRS and CDR2 is YFSETQ. This CDR3 is built from 15 residues. V was shortened by 0 bases and J by 2 bases, with 11 bases between the two germline ends. CDR3 amino acids: CASSLESHTQETQYF. For the CDR3, the DNA is TGCGCCAGCAGCTTGGAATCGCATACTCAAGAGACCCAGTACTTC.

This clonotype has just a few counts. This chain uses TRBV6-2 or TRBV6-3 with TRBJ1-1; 8 positions agree with TRBD1. The CDR3 is 14 residues long. J lost 1 base, V lost 6 bases, and 4 bases had no gene match. Germline loops: CDR1 MNHEY, CDR2 SVGEGT. In DNA form, the CDR3 reads TGTGCCAGCAGAAAACAGGGGGAGAACACTGAAGCTTTCTTT. It yields the protein CASRKQGENTEAFF.

The rearrangement joins TRBV28 to TRBJ2-2; TRBD2 aligns across 7 bases. J was trimmed by 4 bases and V by 5 bases; bases with no gene match: 1. The V gene's germline CDR1 is MDHEN and CDR2 SYDVKM. The CDR3 extends over 13 amino acids. The CDR3 region has the DNA TGTGCCAGCAGTAGCGGGGCCACCGGGGAGCTGTTTTTT. This translates into CASSSGATGELFF.

The chain has TRBV11-2 and TRBJ2-7, with a tentative D call TRBD1 (7 bases). Germline CDR1 SGHAT, CDR2 FQNNGV. The V and J ends lost 5 bases and 4 bases respectively, with 15 bases between them. This CDR3 is built from 14 residues. The CDR3 nucleotides are TGTGCCAGCAGCCCCCAGGGGGGCCCATACGAGCAGTACTTC. It is translated as CASSPQGGPYEQYF. Combining the CDR3 with reference TRBV11-2 and TRBJ2-7 gives the whole variable domain EAGVAQSPRYKIIEKRQSVAFWCNPISGHATLYWYQQILGQGPKLLIQFQNNGVVDDSQLPKDRFSAERLKGVDSTLKIQPAKLEDSAVYLCASSPQGGPYEQYFGPGTRLTVT.

This chain uses TRBV20-1 with TRBJ1-6; TRBD1 is a possible D gene (6 bases). Per the germline V gene, CDR1 is DFQATT and CDR2 is SNEGSKA (reference sequence). With 5 bases removed from V and 8 bases from J, the gap between germline ends came to 13 bases. The CDR3 runs to 13 residues. The CDR3 DNA reads TGCAGTGCTCCAGGGGATTTATATTCACCCCTCCACTTT. It is translated as CSAPGDLYSPLHF.

The V and J genes are TRBV2 and TRBJ2-1, with 8 nucleotides matching TRBD2. Germline CDR1 and CDR2: SNHLY and FYNNEI. The CDR3 extends over 15 amino acids. The V gene end was trimmed by 5 bases and the J gene end by 6 bases; junction bases not matched to a gene: 9. This chain's CDR3 is CASSYGLAPINEQFF. The CDR3 DNA is TGTGCCAGCAGTTACGGACTAGCCCCTATCAATGAGCAGTTCTTC.

The chain links TRBV25-1 to TRBJ2-1, with D possibly TRBD2 on 5 matching bases. This CDR3 has 13 residues. Between the trimmed V and J ends, which lost 1 base and 8 bases, there was a span of 9 bases. Germline V gene data show CDR1 as MGHDK and CDR2 as SYGVNS. DNA for the CDR3: TGTGCCAGCAGTGAATGGGGAGTACATGAGCAGTTCTTC. Protein sequence: CASSEWGVHEQFF.

V and J are TRBV4-1 and TRBJ2-3; possible D gene TRBD2, 6 bases. The germline gives CDR1 MGHRA, CDR2 YSYEKL. The V end was cut by 0 bases, the J end by 3 bases, with 13 bases between. The CDR3 totals 16 residues. CDR3 in DNA: TGCGCCAGCAGCCAAGACCTTGGGGGGAAGACAGATACGCAGTATTTT. The encoded protein is CASSQDLGGKTDTQYF.

By frequency in the sample, this clonotype is large. The chain couples TRBV7-2 to TRBJ1-1; the D is unclear. The CDR3 spans 14 residues. Trimming took off 0 bases at V and 1 base at J, with 6 bases between the two ends. The V gene's germline CDR1 is SGHTA and CDR2 FQGNSA. The CDR3, as DNA: TGTGCCAGCAGCTTAGCACAAAGGAACACTGAAGCTTTCTTT. It translates to CASSLAQRNTEAFF.

The V and J genes are TRBV18 and TRBJ1-1; D gene uncertain. This CDR3 is 14 amino acids long. Trimming stripped 0 bases from V and 0 bases from J, with 5 bases between. Per the germline V gene, CDR1 is KGHSH and CDR2 is LQKENI. DNA for the CDR3: TGTGCCAGCTCACCACCTTCCGTGAACACTGAAGCTTTCTTT. Protein sequence: CASSPPSVNTEAFF.

The genes are TRBV6-2 or TRBV6-3 and TRBJ1-5; D possibly corresponds to TRBD1 (5 bases). The CDR3 has 18 amino acids. Trimming left V 5 bases short and J 2 bases short, with 22 bases between. Germline CDR1 MNHEY, CDR2 SVGEGT. In DNA form, the CDR3 reads TGTGCCAGCAGTCAGGGAGCCTTCCGGAGGGGCGGCAATCAGCCCCAGCATTTT. This sequence encodes CASSQGAFRRGGNQPQHF.

V gene TRBV29-1 combines with J gene TRBJ1-2, with D perhaps matching TRBD1 (6 bases). V gave up 3 bases and J gave up 8 bases, with 16 bases separating them. The germline V gene encodes CDR1 SQVTM and CDR2 ANQGSEA. The CDR3 consists of 13 residues. The CDR3 protein is CSVEPLTGKGYTF. In DNA, the CDR3 is TGCAGCGTTGAGCCCCTTACAGGGAAGGGCTACACCTTC.

The chain couples TRBV12-3 or TRBV12-4 to TRBJ2-6; D unclear. The CDR3 sequence is 14 residues long. Trimming removed 3 bases at V and 2 bases at J, with 5 bases between. CDR3 sequence: CASSFVTGANVLTF. The CDR3 DNA reads TGTGCCAGCAGTTTCGTGACTGGGGCCAACGTCCTGACTTTC.

V usage is TRBV7-2 and J usage is TRBJ2-5; D might be TRBD2 (6 bases). V shed 0 bases and J shed 4 bases, with 12 bases lying between them. CDR3 length equals 15 residues. CDR1 and CDR2 (germline): SGHTA, FQGNSA. The CDR3 loop is CASSLAGRAGETQYF. CDR3 nucleotide sequence: TGTGCCAGCAGCTTAGCAGGGAGAGCGGGAGAGACCCAGTACTTC. The whole variable domain, remainder taken from reference TRBV7-2 and TRBJ2-5, is GAGVSQSPSNKVTEKGKDVELRCDPISGHTALYWYRQSLGQGLEFLIYFQGNSAPDKSGLPSDRFSAERTGGSVSTLTIQRTQQEDSAVYLCASSLAGRAGETQYFGPGTRLLVL.

This chain links TRBV20-1 with TRBJ1-2, with 10 bases fitting TRBD1. The CDR3 has 13 residues. Losses at the gene ends were 5 bases for V and 7 bases for J; bases not matched to a gene: 7. Germline V CDR1 and CDR2: DFQATT, SNEGSKA (reference sequence). The CDR3: CSALRTGGRGYTF. For the CDR3, the DNA is TGCAGTGCTTTACGGACAGGGGGACGTGGCTACACCTTC.

This clonotype was found once. This chain joins TRBV7-2 and TRBJ1-2; D not certain. This CDR3 has 12 amino acids. V lost 2 bases and J lost 5, with 6 bases in between. Germline CDR1 SGHTA, CDR2 FQGNSA. In nucleotides, the CDR3 is TGTGCCAGCAGCTTAACGGGATATGGCTACACCTTC. Translation: CASSLTGYGYTF. The full variable domain, with the rest looked up from reference TRBV7-2 and TRBJ1-2, is GAGVSQSPSNKVTEKGKDVELRCDPISGHTALYWYRQSLGQGLEFLIYFQGNSAPDKSGLPSDRFSAERTGGSVSTLTIQRTQQEDSAVYLCASSLTGYGYTFGSGTRLTVV.

This clonotype was counted between two and nine times. This rearrangement joins TRBV7-9 to TRBJ1-5; D is unresolved. The V gene's germline CDR1 is SEHNR and CDR2 FQNEAQ (reference sequence). The CDR3 totals 15 residues. Trimming cost V 1 base and J 3 bases, with 10 bases left between them. CDR3 region: CASSLDGRFNQPQHF. The CDR3 DNA reads as TGTGCCAGCAGCTTAGATGGCAGATTCAATCAGCCCCAGCATTTT.

V is TRBV2 and J is TRBJ2-7; no clear D. Trimming removed 1 base at V and 3 bases at J, with 4 bases between. This CDR3 is built from 12 residues. Germline V lookup: CDR1 SNHLY, CDR2 FYNNEI. The CDR3 DNA follows: TGTGCCAGCAGTGAAGAGGGCTACGAGCAGTACTTC. Protein sequence: CASSEEGYEQYF.

Judged by abundance, this clonotype is large. The chain links TRBV20-1 to TRBJ1-1, with 8 bases lining up with TRBD1. From germline, CDR1 is DFQATT and CDR2 SNEGSKA (reference sequence). This CDR3 spans 12 amino acids. J was trimmed by 4 bases and V by 7 bases; bases with no gene match: 5. CDR3 in amino acids: CSVPTGGTEAFF. The CDR3 DNA follows: TGCAGTGTTCCTACAGGGGGCACTGAAGCTTTCTTT.

V and J are TRBV15 and TRBJ2-7; D is possibly TRBD2 (6 bases). The CDR3 runs to 16 residues. The germline V and J ends were trimmed by 0 bases and 0 bases, with 12 bases remaining between them. Per the germline V gene, CDR1 is LNHNV and CDR2 is YYDKDF (reference sequence). As DNA, the CDR3 is TGTGCCACCAGCAGAGAGGGCGGACTAAGCTCCTACGAGCAGTACTTC. Protein product: CATSREGGLSSYEQYF. Combining the CDR3 with reference TRBV15 and TRBJ2-7 gives the whole variable domain DAMVIQNPRYQVTQFGKPVTLSCSQTLNHNVMYWYQQKSSQAPKLLFHYYDKDFNNEADTPDNFQSRRPNTSFCFLDIRSPGLGDTAMYLCATSREGGLSSYEQYFGPGTRLTVT.

This clonotype turned up a few times. The rearrangement links TRBV6-1 to TRBJ1-3, with D unclear. The germline V and J ends were trimmed by 3 bases and 6 bases, with 9 bases remaining between them. CDR1 MNHNS and CDR2 SASEGT come from the germline V gene. CDR3 length: 13 amino acids. The CDR3 protein is CASSEVELNTIYF. The CDR3, as DNA: TGTGCCAGCAGTGAGGTGGAGCTAAACACCATATATTTT.

The V and J genes are TRBV2 and TRBJ2-7, with D possibly TRBD2 on 6 matching bases. The CDR3 contains 16 residues. Germline V gene sequence: CDR1 SNHLY, CDR2 FYNNEI. V was shortened by 7 bases and J by 9 bases, with 28 bases between the two germline ends. CDR3 sequence reads: CASTLKAGGLESGQYF. Here the CDR3 DNA reads TGTGCCAGCACCCTAAAGGCCGGAGGGCTTGAAAGTGGGCAGTACTTC.

By proportion, this clonotype is hyperexpanded (1% or more). The V and J genes are TRBV30 and TRBJ1-6; no firm D call. The germline V gene has CDR1 GTSNPN and CDR2 SVGIG (reference sequence). The ends were cut back, 1 base at V and 9 bases at J, with 7 bases in the middle. The CDR3 totals 12 residues. Here the CDR3 reads CAWSDGISPLHF. The CDR3 nucleotides read TGTGCCTGGAGTGATGGGATTTCACCCCTCCACTTT.

The chain carries TRBV7-2 and TRBJ2-7; the match to TRBD1 covers 10 bases. Germline V gene data show CDR1 as SGHTA and CDR2 as FQGNSA. The V gene end was trimmed by 1 base and the J gene end by 0 bases; junction bases not matched to a gene: 6. The CDR3 extends over 17 amino acids. CDR3 protein: CASSLEGQGTSSYEQYF. The CDR3 nucleotides read TGTGCCAGCAGCTTAGAGGGACAGGGGACGAGCTCCTACGAGCAGTACTTC. The full variable domain, completed using reference TRBV7-2 and TRBJ2-7, is GAGVSQSPSNKVTEKGKDVELRCDPISGHTALYWYRQSLGQGLEFLIYFQGNSAPDKSGLPSDRFSAERTGGSVSTLTIQRTQQEDSAVYLCASSLEGQGTSSYEQYFGPGTRLTVT.

The chain recombines TRBV10-3 with TRBJ2-2; maybe TRBD2 (6 bases). This CDR3 has 14 residues. The germline V gene encodes CDR1 ENHRY and CDR2 SYGVKD. V gave up 6 bases and J gave up 1 base, with 9 bases separating them. CDR3 residues: CAIRGAGNTGELFF. The CDR3 DNA reads TGTGCCATCAGGGGAGCGGGGAACACCGGGGAGCTGTTTTTT.

Details on this clonotype: The germline gene is not matched at one end of the junction; a read error may be the cause. This chain uses TRBV7-8 with TRBJ2-5, with D possibly matching TRBD2 (5 bases). The CDR3 sequence is 14 residues long. The germline V gene encodes CDR1 SGHVS and CDR2 FQNEAQ. The CDR3 DNA sequence: TGTGCCAGCAGCTCTGCGGGCCTCCAAAAGACCCAGTACTTC. It codes for CASSSAGLQKTQYF.